This T cell receptor beta chain stems from a study of blood T cell repertoires in COVID-19. Germline V gives CDR1 SEHNR, CDR2 FQNEAQ (reference sequence). The CDR3 length is 16 residues. V shed 8 bases and J shed 4 bases, with 21 bases lying between them. How the authors handled the data: Reference gene primers were amplified, and this amplification served to estimate nucleated cell counts. The table came from immunoSEQ multiplex PCR; TCRdb's copy has only in-frame clones and leaves some out. Clone size and V and J calls were adopted from that table, with D and trimming inferred from the DNA. This table holds approximately 86,000 clones, approximately 80% found once. This clone showed up just once.

This clonotype was obtained from a man aged 50 or older with acute or convalescent COVID-19. The sequenced material came from peripheral blood. The J gene is TRBJ2-1, the V gene TRBV7-9; D might be TRBD2 (6 bases). CDR3 residues: CASVAGTTGTYNEQFF. The CDR3 region has the DNA TGTGCCAGCGTAGCCGGGACGACGGGGACTTACAATGAGCAGTTCTTC. Drawing the rest from reference TRBV7-9 and TRBJ2-1, the complete variable domain is DTGVSQNPRHKITKRGQNVTFRCDPISEHNRLYWYRQTLGQGPEFLTYFQNEAQLEKSRLLSDRFSAERPKGSFSTLEIQRTEQGDSAMYLCASVAGTTGTYNEQFFGPGTRLTVL.